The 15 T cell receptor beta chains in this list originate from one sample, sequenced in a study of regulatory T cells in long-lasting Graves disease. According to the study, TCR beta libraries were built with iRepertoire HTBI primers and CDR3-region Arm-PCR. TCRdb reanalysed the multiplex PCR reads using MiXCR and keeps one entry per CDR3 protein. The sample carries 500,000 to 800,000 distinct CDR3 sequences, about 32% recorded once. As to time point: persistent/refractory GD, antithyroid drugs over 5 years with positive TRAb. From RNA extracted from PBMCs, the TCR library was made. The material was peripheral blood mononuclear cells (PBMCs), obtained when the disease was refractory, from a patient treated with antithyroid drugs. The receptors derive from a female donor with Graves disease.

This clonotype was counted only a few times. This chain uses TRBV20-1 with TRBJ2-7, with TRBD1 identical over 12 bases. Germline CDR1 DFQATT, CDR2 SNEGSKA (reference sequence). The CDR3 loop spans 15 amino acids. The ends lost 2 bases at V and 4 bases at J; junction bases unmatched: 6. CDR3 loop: CSARRGTGGHYEQYF. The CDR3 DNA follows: TGCAGTGCTAGACGCGGGACAGGGGGCCATTACGAGCAGTACTTC.

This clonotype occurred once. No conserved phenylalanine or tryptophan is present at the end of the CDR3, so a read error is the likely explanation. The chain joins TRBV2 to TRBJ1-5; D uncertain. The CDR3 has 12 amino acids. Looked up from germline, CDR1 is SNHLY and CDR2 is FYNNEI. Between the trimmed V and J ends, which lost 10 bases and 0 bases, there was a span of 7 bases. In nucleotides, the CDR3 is TGTGCCACCACAGATAGCAATCAGCCCCAGCATCTT. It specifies CATTDSNQPQHL.

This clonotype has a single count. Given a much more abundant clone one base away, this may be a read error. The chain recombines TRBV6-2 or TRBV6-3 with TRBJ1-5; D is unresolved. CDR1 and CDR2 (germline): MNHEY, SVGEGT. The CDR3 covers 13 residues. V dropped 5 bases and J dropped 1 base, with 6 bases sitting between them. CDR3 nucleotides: TGTGCCAGCAGTGTGATGAGCAATCAGCCCCAGCATTTT. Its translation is CASSVMSNQPQHF.

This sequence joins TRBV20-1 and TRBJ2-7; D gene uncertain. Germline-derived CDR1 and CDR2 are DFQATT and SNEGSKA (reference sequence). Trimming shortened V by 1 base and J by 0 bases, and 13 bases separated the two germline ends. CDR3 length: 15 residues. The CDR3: CSARGGLELSYEQYF. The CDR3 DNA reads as TGCAGTGCTAGAGGAGGCTTGGAGCTCTCCTACGAGCAGTACTTC.

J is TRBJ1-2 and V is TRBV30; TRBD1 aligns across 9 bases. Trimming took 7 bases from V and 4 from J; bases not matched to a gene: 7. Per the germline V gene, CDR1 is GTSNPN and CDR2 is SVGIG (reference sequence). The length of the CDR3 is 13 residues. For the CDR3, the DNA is TGTGCCTTAAAGGACAGGGGCGGCTATGGCTACACCTTC. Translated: CALKDRGGYGYTF. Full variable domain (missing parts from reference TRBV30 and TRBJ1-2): SQTIHQWPATLVQPVGSPLSLECTVEGTSNPNLYWYRQAAGRGLQLLFYSVGIGQISSEVPQNLSASRPQDRQFILSSKKLLLSDSGFYLCALKDRGGYGYTFGSGTRLTVV.

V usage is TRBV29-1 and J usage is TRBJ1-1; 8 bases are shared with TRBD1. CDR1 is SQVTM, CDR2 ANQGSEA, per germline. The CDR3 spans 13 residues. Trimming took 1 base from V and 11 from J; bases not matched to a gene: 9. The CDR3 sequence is CSVEGRQGAVAFF. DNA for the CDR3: TGCAGCGTTGAAGGTCGGCAGGGGGCCGTGGCTTTCTTT.

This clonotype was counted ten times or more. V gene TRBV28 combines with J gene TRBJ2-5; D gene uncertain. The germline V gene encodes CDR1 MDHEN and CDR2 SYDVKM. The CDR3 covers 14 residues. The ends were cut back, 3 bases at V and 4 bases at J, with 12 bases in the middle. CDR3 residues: CASSFPSSGETQYF. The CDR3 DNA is TGTGCCAGCAGTTTCCCTTCGTCGGGAGAGACCCAGTACTTC.

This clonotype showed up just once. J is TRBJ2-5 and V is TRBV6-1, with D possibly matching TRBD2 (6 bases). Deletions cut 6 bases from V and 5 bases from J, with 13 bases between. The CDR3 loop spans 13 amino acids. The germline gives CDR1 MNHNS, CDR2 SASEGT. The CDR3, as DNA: TGTGCCAGCAGCCCCTTAGGGAGGGAGACCCAGTACTTC. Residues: CASSPLGRETQYF.

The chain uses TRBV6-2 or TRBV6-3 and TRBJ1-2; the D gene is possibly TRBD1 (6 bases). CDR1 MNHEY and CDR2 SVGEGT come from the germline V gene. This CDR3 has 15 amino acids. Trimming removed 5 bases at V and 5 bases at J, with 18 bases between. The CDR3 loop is CASSEIGGGGYGYTF. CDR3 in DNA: TGTGCCAGCAGTGAAATAGGAGGGGGTGGGTATGGCTACACCTTC.

The CDR3 coding sequence is TGTGCCACCAGCACCGCTGGGTTGAACACTGAAGCTTTCTTT. This codes for CATSTAGLNTEAFF. The chain carries TRBV15 and TRBJ1-1; D is ambiguous. Germline loops: CDR1 LNHNV, CDR2 YYDKDF (reference sequence). There are 14 residues in the CDR3. Trimming removed 4 bases from V and 0 bases from J, with 9 bases in between. Using reference TRBV15 and TRBJ1-1 for the parts outside the CDR3, the full variable domain is DAMVIQNPRYQVTQFGKPVTLSCSQTLNHNVMYWYQQKSSQAPKLLFHYYDKDFNNEADTPDNFQSRRPNTSFCFLDIRSPGLGDTAMYLCATSTAGLNTEAFFGQGTRLTVV.

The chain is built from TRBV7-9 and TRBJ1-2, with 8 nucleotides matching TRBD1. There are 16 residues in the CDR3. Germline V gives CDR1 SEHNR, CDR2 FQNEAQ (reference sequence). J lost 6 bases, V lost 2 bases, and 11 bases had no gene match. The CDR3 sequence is CASSLRSGQGSHGYTF. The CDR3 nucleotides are TGTGCCAGCAGCTTACGCTCCGGACAGGGTAGTCATGGCTACACCTTC.

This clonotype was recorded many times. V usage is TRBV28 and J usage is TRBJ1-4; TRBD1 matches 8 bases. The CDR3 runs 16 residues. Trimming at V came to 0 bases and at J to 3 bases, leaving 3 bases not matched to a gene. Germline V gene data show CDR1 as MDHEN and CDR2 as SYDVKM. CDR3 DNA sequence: TGTGCCAGCAGTTTATGGGACAGGGCATCTAATGAAAAACTGTTTTTT. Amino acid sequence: CASSLWDRASNEKLFF.

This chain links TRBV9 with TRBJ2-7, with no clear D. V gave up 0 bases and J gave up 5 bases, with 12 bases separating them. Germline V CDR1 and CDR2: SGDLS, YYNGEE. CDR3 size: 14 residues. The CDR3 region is CASSVGRVIHEQYF. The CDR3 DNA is TGTGCCAGCAGCGTAGGAAGGGTCATCCACGAGCAGTACTTC.

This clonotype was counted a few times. The CDR3: CASSTQGGGTYEQYF. The CDR3 coding sequence is TGTGCCAGCAGCACCCAGGGGGGGGGAACCTACGAGCAGTACTTC. The J gene is TRBJ2-7, the V gene TRBV9; D assignment may be TRBD1 or TRBD2 (7 bases each). The germline V and J ends were trimmed by 4 bases and 2 bases, with 16 bases remaining between them. The V gene's germline CDR1 is SGDLS and CDR2 YYNGEE. The CDR3 extends over 15 amino acids.

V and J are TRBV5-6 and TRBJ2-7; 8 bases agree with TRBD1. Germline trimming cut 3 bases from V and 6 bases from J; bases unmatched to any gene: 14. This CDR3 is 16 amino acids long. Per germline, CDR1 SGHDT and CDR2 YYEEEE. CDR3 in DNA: TGTGCCAGCAGCTCGGAAGACAGGGGACCCCTATCCGAGCAGTACTTC. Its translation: CASSSEDRGPLSEQYF.